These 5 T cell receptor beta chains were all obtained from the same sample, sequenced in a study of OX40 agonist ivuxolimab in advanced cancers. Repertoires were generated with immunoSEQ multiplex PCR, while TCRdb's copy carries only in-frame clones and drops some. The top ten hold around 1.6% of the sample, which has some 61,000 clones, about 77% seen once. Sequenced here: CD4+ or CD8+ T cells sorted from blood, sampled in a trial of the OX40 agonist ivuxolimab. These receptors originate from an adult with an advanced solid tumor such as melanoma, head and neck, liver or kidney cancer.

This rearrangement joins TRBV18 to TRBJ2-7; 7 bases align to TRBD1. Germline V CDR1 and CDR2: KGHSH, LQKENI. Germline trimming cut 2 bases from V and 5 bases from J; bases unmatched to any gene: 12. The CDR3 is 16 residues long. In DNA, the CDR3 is TGTGCCAGCTCACCAAGAGGGGGCGCCTTCATGGACGAGCAGTACTTC. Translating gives CASSPRGGAFMDEQYF.

This CDR3 is CSAPGLYGYTF. The CDR3 DNA sequence: TGCAGTGCCCCAGGACTCTATGGCTACACCTTC. The rearrangement links TRBV20-1 to TRBJ1-2; no reliable D call. The V gene's germline CDR1 is DFQATT and CDR2 SNEGSKA (reference sequence). This CDR3 has 11 residues. Trimming took 6 bases from V and 4 from J, leaving 9 bases between them.

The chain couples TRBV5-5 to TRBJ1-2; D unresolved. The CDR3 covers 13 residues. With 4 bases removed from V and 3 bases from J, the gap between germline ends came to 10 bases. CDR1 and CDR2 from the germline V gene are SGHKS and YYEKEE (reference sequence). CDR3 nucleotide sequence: TGTGCCAGCAGCCCCGGATCGCACTATGGCTACACCTTC. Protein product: CASSPGSHYGYTF.

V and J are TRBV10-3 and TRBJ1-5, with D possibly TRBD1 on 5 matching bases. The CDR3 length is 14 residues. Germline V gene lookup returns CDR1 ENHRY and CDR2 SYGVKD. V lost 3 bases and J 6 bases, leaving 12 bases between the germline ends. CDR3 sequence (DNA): TGTGCCATCAGTGAAAGGGACTATGCTCAGCCCCAGCATTTT. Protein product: CAISERDYAQPQHF.

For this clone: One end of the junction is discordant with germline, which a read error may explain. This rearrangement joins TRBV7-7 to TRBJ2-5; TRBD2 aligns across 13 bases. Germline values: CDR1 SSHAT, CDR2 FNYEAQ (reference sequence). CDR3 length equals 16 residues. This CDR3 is CASSVGLAGARETQYF. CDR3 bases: TGTGCTAGCAGCGTAGGACTAGCGGGAGCAAGGGAGACCCAGTACTTC.